This T cell receptor (beta chain) was captured in a study of shared clonotypes between healthy human individuals. Broader study findings: Generally, naive subsets (rather than memory subsets) showed larger estimated richness. Clonotype sharing among donors was thought likely to change with sequencing depth.

Several immunoSEQ 96-well plates shared each subset's DNA, each plate a replicate. The authors loaded around 190 ng DNA, about 30,000 T cell genomes, into sorted-subset replicate PCRs. Sequencing used immunoSEQ multiplex PCR; TCRdb keeps in-frame clones, though not all of them. This sample has approximately 640,000 clones, with 55% to 75% found just once. This clone appeared a few times. Antigen specificity is unknown. The CDR3 runs 16 residues. CDR1 is SNHLY and CDR2 is FYNNEI in the germline V gene. J was trimmed by 0 bases and V by 4 bases; bases with no gene match: 4. This chain connects TRBV2 to TRBJ2-2, with 8 bases identical to TRBD2. This receptor was taken from a woman aged 25 to 39 in good health. What was sequenced was memory CD4+ T cells sorted from blood. Noted subset: CD45RA-negative fraction. The chain's CDR3 is CASSARGGTNTGELFF. In nucleotides, the CDR3 is TGTGCCAGCAGTGCGCGCGGGGGGACGAACACCGGGGAGCTGTTTTTT. The variable domain in full, completed from reference TRBV2 and TRBJ2-2, reads EPEVTQTPSHQVTQMGQEVILRCVPISNHLYFYWYRQILGQKVEFLVSFYNNEISEKSEIFDDQFSVERPDGSNFTLKIRSTKLEDSAMYFCASSARGGTNTGELFFGEGSRLTVL.